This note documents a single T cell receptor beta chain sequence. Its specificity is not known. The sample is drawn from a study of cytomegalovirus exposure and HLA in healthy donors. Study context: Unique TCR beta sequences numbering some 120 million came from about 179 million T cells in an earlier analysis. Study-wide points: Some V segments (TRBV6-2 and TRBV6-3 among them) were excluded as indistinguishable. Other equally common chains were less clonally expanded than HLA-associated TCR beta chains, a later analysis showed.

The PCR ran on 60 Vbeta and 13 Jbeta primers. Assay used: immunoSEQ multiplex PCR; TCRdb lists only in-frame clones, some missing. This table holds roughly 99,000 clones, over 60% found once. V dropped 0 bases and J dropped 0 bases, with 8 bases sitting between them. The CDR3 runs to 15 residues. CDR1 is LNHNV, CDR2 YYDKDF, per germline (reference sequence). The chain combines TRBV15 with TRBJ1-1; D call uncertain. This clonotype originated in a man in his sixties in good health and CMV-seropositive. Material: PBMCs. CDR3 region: CATSRDLQVNTEAFF. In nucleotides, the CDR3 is TGTGCCACCAGCAGAGATCTGCAGGTGAACACTGAAGCTTTCTTT. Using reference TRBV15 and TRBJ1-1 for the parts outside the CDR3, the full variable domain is DAMVIQNPRYQVTQFGKPVTLSCSQTLNHNVMYWYQQKSSQAPKLLFHYYDKDFNNEADTPDNFQSRRPNTSFCFLDIRSPGLGDTAMYLCATSRDLQVNTEAFFGQGTRLTVV.